This TCR beta chain was found in a study of cytotoxic CD8 clonotypes in ibrutinib-treated CLL. The wider study: Partial responses numbered about 24 and complete responses 2; after a median around 68 months, roughly 14 stayed remitted and some twelve progressed. Whole-study findings and limits: In sustained-remission versus progressing patients, sampling times differed.

This CDR3 contains 12 residues. Germline CDR1 is SQVTM and CDR2 is ANQGSEA. Trimming took 4 bases from V and 1 from J, leaving 6 bases between them. On this clone itself: Antigen unknown.

With cryopreserved PBMCs as the source, around 2 micrograms of genomic DNA went to TCR beta libraries. Depths of 1 in 200,000 to 1 in 1 million T cells were the sequencing target. TCRdb keeps only in-frame clones here, not all; method: immunoSEQ multiplex PCR. In the table there are 150,000 to 250,000 clones, over 60% of which are singletons. The chain uses TRBV29-1 and TRBJ2-3; D ambiguous. This material consisted of PBMCs, taken after 24 months of ibrutinib treatment. The clonotype was recovered from a human donor with chronic lymphocytic leukemia. CDR3 sequence: CSVGPRTDTQYF. In DNA, the CDR3 is TGCAGCGTTGGACCACGCACAGATACGCAGTATTTT.